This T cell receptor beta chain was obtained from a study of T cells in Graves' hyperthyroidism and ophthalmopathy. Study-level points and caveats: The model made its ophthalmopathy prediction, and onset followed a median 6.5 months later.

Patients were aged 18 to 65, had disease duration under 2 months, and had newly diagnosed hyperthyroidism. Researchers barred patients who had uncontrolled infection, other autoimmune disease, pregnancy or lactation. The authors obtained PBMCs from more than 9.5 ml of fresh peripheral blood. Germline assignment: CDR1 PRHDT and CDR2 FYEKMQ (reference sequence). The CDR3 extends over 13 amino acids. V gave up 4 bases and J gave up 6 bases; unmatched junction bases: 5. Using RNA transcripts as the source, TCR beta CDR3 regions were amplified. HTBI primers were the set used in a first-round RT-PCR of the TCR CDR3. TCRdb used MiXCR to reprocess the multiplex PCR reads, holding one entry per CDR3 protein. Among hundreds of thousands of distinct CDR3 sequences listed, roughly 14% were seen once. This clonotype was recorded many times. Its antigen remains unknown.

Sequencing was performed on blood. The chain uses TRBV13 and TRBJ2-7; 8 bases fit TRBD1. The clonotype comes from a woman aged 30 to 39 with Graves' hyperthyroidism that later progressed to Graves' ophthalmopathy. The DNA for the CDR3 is TGTGCCAGCAGCTGGACAGGGCGAGGCGAGCAGTACTTC. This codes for CASSWTGRGEQYF. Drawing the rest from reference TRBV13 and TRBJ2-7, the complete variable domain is AAGVIQSPRHLIKEKRETATLKCYPIPRHDTVYWYQQGPGQDPQFLISFYEKMQSDKGSIPDRFSAQQFSDYHSELNMSSLELGDSALYFCASSWTGRGEQYFGPGTRLTVT.